The rows below give T cell receptor beta chains drawn from one sample of a study of shared clonotypes between healthy human individuals. Produced via immunoSEQ multiplex PCR; TCRdb's table is partial and in-frame only. The sample lists roughly 2,500,000 clones, roughly 93% occurring once. Sequencing was carried out using naive CD4+ T cells from PBMCs. These receptors were taken from a man younger than 35 in good health. Some clones in this sample may be carry-over from other donors' samples. Both conserved end residues are part of each CDR3. D genes are given only for firm matches. Part of the rows lack a size; the others show once, few, many or a class for expanded clones.

abundance	d_gene	v_gene	j_gene	len	CDR3aa	CDR3nt
few	-	TRBV6-1	TRBJ1-2	13	CASSEGGLYGYTF	TGTGCCAGCAGTGAAGGAGGATTGTATGGCTACACCTTC
-	-	TRBV5-6	TRBJ2-1	15	CASSRVGTPRNEQFF	TGTGCCAGCAGCCGGGTGGGGACCCCTCGCAATGAGCAGTTCTTC
once	TRBD2	TRBV11-3	TRBJ2-1	16	CASSLGLAGGPYEQFF	TGTGCCAGCAGCTTAGGACTAGCGGGAGGGCCCTATGAGCAGTTCTTC
-	-	TRBV5-1	TRBJ2-3	14	CASSLLVRADTQYF	TGCGCCAGCAGCTTACTAGTAAGGGCAGATACGCAGTATTTT
-	-	TRBV7-2	TRBJ2-4	14	CASSLDLTKNIQYF	TGTGCCAGCAGCTTAGATCTAACCAAAAACATTCAGTACTTC
few	TRBD1	TRBV28	TRBJ2-7	14	CASRPGQGFYEQYF	TGTGCCAGCAGGCCGGGACAGGGTTTTTACGAGCAGTACTTC
-	-	TRBV28	TRBJ1-3	13	CASSSTAGNTIYF	TGTGCCAGCAGTTCCACAGCTGGAAACACCATATATTTT
-	TRBD1	TRBV27	TRBJ2-7	15	CASSPRQGPSYEQYF	TGTGCCAGCAGTCCCCGACAGGGACCCTCCTACGAGCAGTACTTC
-	TRBD1	TRBV11-2	TRBJ2-6	16	CASSRDRRSGANVLTF	TGTGCCAGCAGCCGGGACAGGCGCTCTGGGGCCAACGTCCTGACTTTC
-	TRBD2	TRBV5-1	TRBJ2-1	14	CASSSKAGGVEQFF	TGCGCCAGCAGCTCGAAAGCGGGAGGTGTTGAGCAGTTCTTC
-	-	TRBV10-3	TRBJ1-1	13	CAIMRFGDTEAFF	TGTGCCATCATGCGGTTCGGGGACACTGAAGCTTTCTTT
-	-	TRBV6-6	TRBJ1-2	14	CASLDYGQRYGYTF	TGTGCCAGCCTGGATTATGGACAGCGCTATGGCTACACCTTC
-	TRBD2	TRBV7-2	TRBJ2-3	15	CASSLGLAGADTQYF	TGTGCCAGCAGCTTGGGTCTAGCGGGAGCAGATACGCAGTATTTT
-	-	TRBV30	TRBJ1-6	15	CAWGAKTVWDSPLHF	TGTGCCTGGGGTGCTAAGACGGTGTGGGATTCACCCCTCCACTTT
-	-	TRBV6-1	TRBJ2-7	13	CASIRGTGYEQYF	TGTGCCAGCATCCGTGGTACGGGCTACGAGCAGTACTTC
-	-	TRBV9	TRBJ2-5	18	CASSVGVLGDSVPETQYF	TGTGCCAGCAGCGTAGGGGTACTCGGTGATAGCGTTCCGGAGACCCAGTACTTC
-	TRBD1	TRBV4-2	TRBJ2-1	15	CASSRPGQGNNEQFF	TGTGCCAGCTCAAGACCGGGACAGGGTAACAATGAGCAGTTCTTC
-	-	TRBV18	TRBJ1-4	15	CASSPQGQSNEKLFF	TGTGCCAGCTCACCACAGGGGCAGAGTAATGAAAAACTGTTTTTT
-	-	TRBV5-1	TRBJ2-7	14	CASSFTGPSYEQYF	TGCGCCAGCAGCTTTACAGGACCTTCCTACGAGCAGTACTTC
-	TRBD2	TRBV9	TRBJ2-1	14	CASSVALADNEQFF	TGTGCCAGCAGCGTAGCGCTAGCGGACAATGAGCAGTTCTTC
-	TRBD2	TRBV5-1	TRBJ2-1	14	CASSLGLAGLEQFF	TGCGCCAGCAGCTTGGGTCTAGCGGGGCTTGAGCAGTTCTTC
-	-	TRBV18	TRBJ1-5	13	CASSRTGNQPQHF	TGTGCCAGCTCACGGACGGGGAATCAGCCCCAGCATTTT
-	-	TRBV2	TRBJ1-2	15	CASSEARGGRLGYTF	TGTGCCAGCAGTGAAGCGAGGGGGGGGCGATTAGGCTACACCTTC
-	TRBD2	TRBV2	TRBJ2-2	15	CASSRSGRKAGELFF	TGTGCCAGCAGTCGAAGCGGGAGGAAGGCCGGGGAGCTGTTTTTT
-	TRBD1	TRBV28	TRBJ2-7	18	CASWSSSVGTGGTYEQYF	TGTGCCAGCTGGTCATCGTCGGTGGGGACAGGGGGTACCTACGAGCAGTACTTC
-	-	TRBV2	TRBJ1-1	12	CASGGKNTEAFF	TGTGCCAGCGGGGGAAAAAACACTGAAGCTTTCTTT
-	-	TRBV7-9	TRBJ1-2	15	CASSSVKGTTYGYTF	TGTGCCAGCAGCTCAGTGAAGGGGACTACCTATGGCTACACCTTC
-	TRBD2	TRBV4-2	TRBJ2-7	15	CASSQEAGGSYEQYF	TGTGCCAGCAGCCAAGAAGCGGGAGGCTCCTACGAGCAGTACTTC
-	TRBD1	TRBV5-1	TRBJ2-1	14	CASSVPQGDNEQFF	TGCGCCAGCAGCGTTCCACAGGGGGACAATGAGCAGTTCTTC
-	-	TRBV28	TRBJ2-1	15	CASSLPGYTENEQFF	TGTGCCAGCAGTTTACCCGGTTATACCGAGAATGAGCAGTTCTTC
-	-	TRBV2	TRBJ2-7	15	CASRLERGEVYEQYF	TGTGCCAGCAGATTGGAAAGGGGGGAGGTCTACGAGCAGTACTTC
-	-	TRBV30	TRBJ1-1	13	CAWSRDWNTEAFF	TGTGCCTGGTCCAGGGATTGGAACACTGAAGCTTTCTTT
-	TRBD1	TRBV5-5	TRBJ2-5	12	CASSRQGETQYF	TGTGCCAGCAGCCGACAGGGGGAGACCCAGTACTTC
-	-	TRBV7-3	TRBJ2-2	15	CASSLTGTNTGELFF	TGTGCCAGCAGCTTAACGGGGACCAACACCGGGGAGCTGTTTTTT
once	TRBD1	TRBV2	TRBJ1-5	15	CASSEARTGNQPQHF	TGTGCCAGCAGTGAAGCGAGGACAGGGAATCAGCCCCAGCATTTT